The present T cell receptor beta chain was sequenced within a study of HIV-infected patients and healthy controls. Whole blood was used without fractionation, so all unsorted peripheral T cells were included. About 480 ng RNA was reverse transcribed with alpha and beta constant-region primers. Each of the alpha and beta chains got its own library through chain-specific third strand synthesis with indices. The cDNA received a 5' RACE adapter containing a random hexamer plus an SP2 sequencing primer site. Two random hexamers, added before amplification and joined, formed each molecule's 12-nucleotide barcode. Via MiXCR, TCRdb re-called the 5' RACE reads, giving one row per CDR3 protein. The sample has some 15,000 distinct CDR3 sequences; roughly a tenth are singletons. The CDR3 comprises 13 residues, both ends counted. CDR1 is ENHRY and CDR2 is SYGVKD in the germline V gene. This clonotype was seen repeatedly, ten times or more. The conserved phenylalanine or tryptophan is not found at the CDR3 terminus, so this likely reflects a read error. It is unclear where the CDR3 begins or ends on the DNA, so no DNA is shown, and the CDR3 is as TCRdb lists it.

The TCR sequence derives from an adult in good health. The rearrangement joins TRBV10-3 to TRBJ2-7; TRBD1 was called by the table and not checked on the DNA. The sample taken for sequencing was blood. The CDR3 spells CAISESEGGAPVI.